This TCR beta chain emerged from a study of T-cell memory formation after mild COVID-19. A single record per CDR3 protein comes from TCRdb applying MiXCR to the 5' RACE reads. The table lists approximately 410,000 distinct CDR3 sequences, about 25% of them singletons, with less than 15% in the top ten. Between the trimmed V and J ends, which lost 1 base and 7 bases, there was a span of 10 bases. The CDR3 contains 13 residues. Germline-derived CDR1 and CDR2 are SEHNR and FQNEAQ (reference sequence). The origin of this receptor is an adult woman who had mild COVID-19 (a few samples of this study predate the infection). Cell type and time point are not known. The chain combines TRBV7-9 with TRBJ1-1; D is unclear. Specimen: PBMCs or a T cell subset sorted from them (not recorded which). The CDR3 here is CASSLESRFEAFF. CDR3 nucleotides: TGTGCCAGCAGCTTAGAGTCCAGGTTTGAAGCTTTCTTT.